The entry below describes one T cell receptor (beta chain). The target antigen is unknown. The germline gives CDR1 MNHEY, CDR2 SVGAGI. The CDR3 contains 14 residues. V lost 10 bases and J lost 6; bases outside the gene matches: 9. The sample belongs to a study of cytomegalovirus exposure and HLA in healthy donors. The primer mix had 60 Vbeta and 13 Jbeta primers. Some clones are missing from TCRdb's copy, which holds only in-frame ones; the method was immunoSEQ multiplex PCR. The table records over 100,000 clones, around four fifths of them present only once. Study-wide results and limits: A few of the chains that were CMV-associated were confirmed in vitro to be specific for CMV antigens.

This chain links TRBV6-5 with TRBJ2-2; 9 positions match TRBD2. This sequence was found in a male donor in good health and CMV-seronegative. Sequenced material: PBMCs. CDR3 residues: CATLRAGGPGELFF. The CDR3 DNA sequence: TGTGCCACCCTCAGGGCGGGGGGGCCCGGGGAGCTGTTTTTT.